The TCR beta chain under discussion was sequenced for a study of T cell responses to AZD1222 COVID-19 vaccine. General study points: Within unmutated variant regions lay the reported targets of nearly half of spike-specific TCRs. Sampling that yielded the repertoires occurred only after the peak T cell response.

Turning to this clone: Its antigen is currently unknown.

Germline V gives CDR1 MNHNY, CDR2 SVGAGI (reference sequence). The V gene lost 6 bases and the J gene lost 1 base, with 15 bases spanning the gap. This CDR3 has 15 residues. Here immunoSEQ multiplex PCR was the method, and the copy in TCRdb shows in-frame clones only, minus some. The sample has some 130,000 clones, around 93% seen once. This sequence joins TRBV6-6 and TRBJ1-1, with a weak D call TRBD1 (5 bases). The receptor was derived from an adult who received the AZD1222 COVID-19 vaccine. The sample consisted of peripheral blood, taken 28 days after the second AZD1222 dose. CDR3 region: CASRGRGRQNTEAFF. The CDR3 DNA sequence: TGTGCCAGCAGGGGGAGGGGACGACAGAACACTGAAGCTTTCTTT.